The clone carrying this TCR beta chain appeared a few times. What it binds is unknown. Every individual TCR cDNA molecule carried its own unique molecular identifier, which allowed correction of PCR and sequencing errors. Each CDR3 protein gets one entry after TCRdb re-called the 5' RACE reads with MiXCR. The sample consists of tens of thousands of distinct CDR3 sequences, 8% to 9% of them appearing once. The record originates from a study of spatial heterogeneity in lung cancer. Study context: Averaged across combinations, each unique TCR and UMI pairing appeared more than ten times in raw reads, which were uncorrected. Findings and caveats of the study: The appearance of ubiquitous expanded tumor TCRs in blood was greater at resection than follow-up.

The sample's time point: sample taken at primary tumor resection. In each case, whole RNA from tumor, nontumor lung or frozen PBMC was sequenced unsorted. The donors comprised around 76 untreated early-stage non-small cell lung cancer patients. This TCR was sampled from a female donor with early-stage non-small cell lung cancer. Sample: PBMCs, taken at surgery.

The CDR3 reads CASSLEAARGGYTGELFF. The CDR3 nucleotides are TGTGCCAGCAGCTTAGAGGCTGCGCGCGGCGGGTACACCGGGGAGCTGTTTTTT. The chain links TRBV7-9 to TRBJ2-2; the D gene is possibly TRBD2 (5 bases). The length of the CDR3 is 18 residues. The V gene's germline CDR1 is SEHNR and CDR2 FQNEAQ (reference sequence). Deletions cut 1 base from V and 3 bases from J, with 18 bases between.